This paragraph covers one T cell receptor (beta chain) sequence. An end of the junction differs from the germline gene, which may be a read error. This CDR3 is 14 amino acids long. The germline gives CDR1 LGHDT, CDR2 YNNKEL (reference sequence). This sample was taken from a study of blood T cell repertoires in COVID-19. Only in-frame clones appear in the TCRdb table, and some are missing; sequencing was by immunoSEQ multiplex PCR. The table shows 200,000 to 250,000 clones, with 86% occurring only once. Participants were aged about 18 to 100 years from approximately 24 US areas. Cohorts were determined from participant-reported clinical history.

The clonotype was recovered from a woman between 45 and 65 years old in a cohort exposed to, infected with or recovered from COVID-19 (not recorded which). Sequencing was done on a sample of PBMCs or T cells enriched from blood (not recorded which). The genes are TRBV3-1 (or the pseudogene TRBV3-2) and TRBJ1-2; D is undetermined. CDR3 in amino acids: CASSQGGGSKGYTF. In DNA, the CDR3 is TGTGCCAGCAGTCAAGGAGGCGGTTCGAAGGGCTACACCTTC.